This TCR beta chain is from a study of OX40 agonist ivuxolimab in advanced cancers. Germline V CDR1 and CDR2: SEHNR, FQNEAQ (reference sequence). This CDR3 has 13 residues. Trimming pared 4 bases from V and 2 bases from J, leaving 7 bases between. Cycle 7 day 1, cycle 4 day 1, and baseline were the timepoints at which blood was sampled. Produced via immunoSEQ multiplex PCR; TCRdb's table is partial and in-frame only. The repertoire holds 68,000 or so clones, with approximately 84% as singletons. The sample was CD4+ or CD8+ T cells sorted from blood, taken in a trial of the OX40 agonist ivuxolimab. This TCR derives from an adult with an advanced solid tumor such as melanoma, head and neck, liver or kidney cancer. V and J are TRBV7-9 and TRBJ2-3; D is unresolved. CDR3 in DNA: TGTGCCAGCAGCTCCCGCGTCACAGATACGCAGTATTTT. Amino acids: CASSSRVTDTQYF.